A single sample is the source of the 25 T cell receptor beta chains below, sequenced in a study of neurological immune-mediated disorders (dated by TCRdb to the late 2010s). Receptor libraries were prepared by 5' RACE. TCRdb names Illumina HiSeq 2500 as the instrument used. The public reads were reprocessed in TCRdb via fastp at Q25 and MiXCR, keeping in-frame beta chains. Each record represents a unique CDR3 protein, reported with the most common genes and DNA among its rows. The sample profile shows approximately 41,000 distinct CDR3 sequences; 14% of them were found once. Together, the top ten hold less than 4.5% of the sample. The sample comprised CD4+ T cells from blood. The receptor source for this set is a woman aged 55-75 years with HTLV-1-associated myelopathy (HAM/TSP).

This clonotype has at least ten counts. The chain's CDR3 is CSALSGAGTDTQYF. In DNA, the CDR3 is TGCAGTGCTTTATCAGGGGCTGGCACAGATACGCAGTATTTT. The J gene is TRBJ2-3, the V gene TRBV20-1, with D tentatively TRBD1 (6 bases). Germline lookup yields CDR1 DFQATT and CDR2 SNEGSKA (reference sequence). The CDR3 is made up of 14 amino acids. The germline V and J ends were trimmed by 5 bases and 1 base, with 13 bases remaining between them.

This clonotype was picked up many times. The CDR3 sequence: CSAGAWNTEAFF. In DNA form, the CDR3 reads TGCAGTGCCGGGGCCTGGAACACTGAAGCTTTCTTT. The V gene is TRBV20-1, the J gene TRBJ1-1; TRBD1 is a possible D gene (5 bases). CDR1 and CDR2 (germline): DFQATT, SNEGSKA (reference sequence). This CDR3 is built from 12 residues. Trimming stripped 6 bases from V and 1 base from J, with 9 bases between.

At least ten counts were recorded for this clonotype. The chain's CDR3 is CSARVPGQPLYGYTF. Here the CDR3 DNA reads TGCAGTGCTAGAGTTCCGGGACAGCCTCTTTATGGCTACACCTTC. The chain couples TRBV20-1 to TRBJ1-2; 7 bases match TRBD1. Germline CDR1 is DFQATT and CDR2 is SNEGSKA (reference sequence). CDR3 length: 15 residues. J lost 5 bases, V lost 1 base, and 10 bases had no gene match.

This clonotype was seen many times. This chain uses TRBV30 with TRBJ1-3, with D possibly being TRBD1 (5 bases). Trimming stripped 3 bases from V and 2 bases from J, with 11 bases between. Germline V CDR1 and CDR2: GTSNPN, SVGIG (reference sequence). CDR3 size: 14 residues. CDR3 sequence reads: CAWSIGVAGNTIYF. The CDR3 DNA sequence: TGTGCCTGGAGCATAGGGGTTGCTGGAAACACCATATATTTT.

This chain connects TRBV6-5 to TRBJ1-3; the D gene is possibly TRBD1 (6 bases). Germline CDR1 is MNHEY and CDR2 is SVGAGI. This CDR3 has 13 amino acids. The ends were cut back, 7 bases at V and 4 bases at J, with 11 bases in the middle. The CDR3 reads CASILQGGNTIYF. The CDR3 nucleotides are TGTGCCAGCATTTTACAGGGAGGAAACACCATATATTTT.

This clonotype occurred many times. The V gene is TRBV12-3 or TRBV12-4, the J gene TRBJ1-6; D ambiguous. The V and J ends lost 4 bases and 8 bases respectively, with 12 bases between them. There are 14 residues in the CDR3. Here the CDR3 DNA reads TGTGCCAGCAGTTCTTTACTTTTAGATTCACCCCTCCACTTT. Its protein is CASSSLLLDSPLHF.

There are a few counts of this clonotype. The rearrangement joins TRBV19 to TRBJ2-7; 7 bases match TRBD1. Germline V lookup: CDR1 LNHDA, CDR2 SQIVND (reference sequence). Losses at the gene ends were 2 bases for V and 2 bases for J; bases not matched to a gene: 3. This CDR3 is 14 amino acids long. CDR3 loop: CASSISQGAYEQYF. DNA of the CDR3: TGTGCCAGTAGTATAAGCCAGGGGGCCTACGAGCAGTACTTC.

This clonotype was seen many times. The V call is TRBV5-1, the J call TRBJ2-5, with a weak D call TRBD1 (6 bases). CDR3 length: 14 residues. V lost 1 base and J 4 bases, leaving 11 bases between the germline ends. The germline V gene encodes CDR1 SGHRS and CDR2 YFSETQ. CDR3 sequence reads: CASSLTDSLETQYF. In nucleotides, the CDR3 is TGCGCCAGCAGCTTGACGGACAGCCTAGAGACCCAGTACTTC. Full variable domain (rest looked up from reference TRBV5-1 and TRBJ2-5): KAGVTQTPRYLIKTRGQQVTLSCSPISGHRSVSWYQQTPGQGLQFLFEYFSETQRNKGNFPGRFSGRQFSNSRSEMNVSTLELGDSALYLCASSLTDSLETQYFGPGTRLLVL.

At least ten counts were recorded for this clonotype. V and J are TRBV3-1 and TRBJ1-2; TRBD1 is a possible D gene (5 bases). The germline V gene encodes CDR1 LGHDT and CDR2 YNNKEL (reference sequence). Trimming took 3 bases from V and 8 from J, leaving 16 bases between them. This CDR3 contains 14 residues. CDR3 amino acids: CASSQGQPYEGYTF. The CDR3 bases are TGTGCCAGCAGCCAGGGGCAGCCCTATGAAGGCTACACCTTC.

This clonotype was seen only a few times. J is TRBJ1-5 and V is TRBV6-2 or TRBV6-3; D is unclear. The ends were cut back, 4 bases at V and 2 bases at J, with 9 bases in the middle. Germline loops: CDR1 MNHEY, CDR2 SVGEGT. There are 14 residues in the CDR3. The CDR3 loop is CASSFLLGNQPQHF. As DNA, the CDR3 is TGTGCCAGCAGTTTCCTCCTAGGCAATCAGCCCCAGCATTTT.

This clonotype came up many times. The chain is built from TRBV10-3 and TRBJ2-7; D perhaps matches TRBD2 (6 bases). Germline CDR1 is ENHRY and CDR2 is SYGVKD. The CDR3 has 15 amino acids. The V gene lost 3 bases and the J gene lost 2 bases, with 14 bases spanning the gap. The CDR3 DNA is TGTGCCATCAGTGAACGGAGGGAGAAACCCTACGAGCAGTACTTC. Its protein product is CAISERREKPYEQYF.

This clonotype was picked up many times. J is TRBJ2-7 and V is TRBV20-1; no reliable D call. CDR3 length: 14 amino acids. Germline CDR1 is DFQATT and CDR2 is SNEGSKA (reference sequence). V shed 2 bases and J shed 5 bases, with 16 bases lying between them. As DNA, the CDR3 is TGCAGTGCTAGATCCTTGGACGGGCTCAACGAGCAGTACTTC. This translates into CSARSLDGLNEQYF.

Of note for this clonotype: Given a much more abundant clone one base away, this may be a read error. The chain employs TRBV6-1 and TRBJ2-1, with 12 bases matching TRBD2. After removal of 2 bases from V and 13 bases from J, the junction contained 9 bases not matched to a gene. The CDR3 is 15 residues long. Germline CDR1 MNHNS, CDR2 SASEGT. CDR3 region: CASSELAGGPSDQFF. CDR3 DNA sequence: TGTGCCAGCAGTGAACTAGCGGGGGGGCCGAGTGATCAGTTCTTC.

This clonotype showed up many times. The V gene is TRBV19, the J gene TRBJ1-2; D gene unclear. Per germline, CDR1 LNHDA and CDR2 SQIVND (reference sequence). V gave up 5 bases and J gave up 0 bases, with 19 bases separating them. The CDR3 is 17 residues long. CDR3 residues: CASSVTSLSNTNYGYTF. CDR3 nucleotides: TGTGCCAGTAGTGTGACTTCACTCTCCAACACTAACTATGGCTACACCTTC. The full variable domain, completed using reference TRBV19 and TRBJ1-2, is DGGITQSPKYLFRKEGQNVTLSCEQNLNHDAMYWYRQDPGQGLRLIYYSQIVNDFQKGDIAEGYSVSREKKESFPLTVTSAQKNPTAFYLCASSVTSLSNTNYGYTFGSGTRLTVV.

This clonotype was recorded at least ten times. This chain links TRBV7-8 with TRBJ1-1, with D perhaps matching TRBD1 (5 bases). The CDR3 totals 15 residues. Deletions cut 4 bases from V and 5 bases from J, with 17 bases between. Per the germline V gene, CDR1 is SGHVS and CDR2 is FQNEAQ. The CDR3 sequence: CASSSRVGGYTEAFF. For the CDR3, the DNA is TGTGCCAGCAGCTCAAGGGTCGGGGGTTATACTGAAGCTTTCTTT.

This clonotype was seen at least ten times. CDR3 region: CSVESPDSSGANVLTF. CDR3 bases: TGCAGCGTTGAATCCCCCGACAGTTCCGGGGCCAACGTCCTGACTTTC. V usage is TRBV29-1 and J usage is TRBJ2-6; D perhaps matches TRBD1 (5 bases). The germline gives CDR1 SQVTM, CDR2 ANQGSEA. Deletions cut 2 bases from V and 4 bases from J, with 15 bases between. CDR3 length equals 16 residues.

There are many counts of this clonotype. This rearrangement joins TRBV11-2 to TRBJ2-7; 9 bases are a match to TRBD1. The CDR3 extends over 13 amino acids. Trimming took 4 bases from V and 12 from J; bases not matched to a gene: 10. Germline-derived CDR1 and CDR2 are SGHAT and FQNNGV. The CDR3 region is CASSYRTGVDRYF. The CDR3 region has the DNA TGTGCCAGCAGCTACAGGACAGGGGTAGATCGGTACTTC.

V usage is TRBV5-1 and J usage is TRBJ2-1; 9 positions match TRBD1. Germline values: CDR1 SGHRS, CDR2 YFSETQ. There are 17 residues in the CDR3. V shed 1 base, J shed 8 bases, and the junction held 13 bases outside the gene matches. The chain's CDR3 is CASSLNPPGQGFYEQFF. As DNA, the CDR3 is TGCGCCAGCAGCTTGAACCCACCGGGACAGGGATTCTATGAGCAGTTCTTC.

This clonotype has at least ten counts. The genes are TRBV20-1 and TRBJ2-7; D possibly corresponds to TRBD2 (6 bases). Trimming shortened V by 4 bases and J by 1 base, and 26 bases separated the two germline ends. The CDR3 length is 18 residues. In germline, CDR1 is DFQATT, CDR2 SNEGSKA (reference sequence). DNA for the CDR3: TGCAGTGCTATCGGGCCCCAGGCAGGGAGGATAGAATCCTACGAGCAGTACTTC. It encodes CSAIGPQAGRIESYEQYF.

This clonotype has a count of ten or more. J is TRBJ2-3 and V is TRBV4-1, with D perhaps being TRBD1 or TRBD2 (5 bases each). Germline loops: CDR1 MGHRA, CDR2 YSYEKL. V lost 1 base, J lost 3 bases, and 11 bases lay in between. The CDR3 totals 15 residues. CDR3 sequence (DNA): TGCGCCAGCAGCCAAGGGGGACGACGAACAGATACGCAGTATTTT. Translating gives CASSQGGRRTDTQYF.

This clonotype was counted at least ten times. This chain joins TRBV20-1 and TRBJ1-2, with no clear D. V was clipped by 0 bases and J by 7 bases, with 6 bases between them. The CDR3 has 11 residues. CDR1 is DFQATT, CDR2 SNEGSKA, per germline (reference sequence). The CDR3 loop is CSARDLVGYTF. The CDR3 DNA sequence: TGCAGTGCTAGAGATTTAGTTGGCTACACCTTC.

There are many counts of this clonotype. The chain has TRBV5-1 and TRBJ1-2, with D hard to call. This CDR3 comprises 14 residues. Germline V gives CDR1 SGHRS, CDR2 YFSETQ. V lost 0 bases and J lost 1, with 7 bases in between. CDR3 nucleotide sequence: TGCGCCAGCAGCTTGGAACCTAGTAACTATGGCTACACCTTC. Its protein product is CASSLEPSNYGYTF.

The rearrangement uses TRBV7-9 and TRBJ2-7; possibly TRBD1 or TRBD2 for D (6 bases each). The length of the CDR3 is 13 residues. The germline V gene encodes CDR1 SEHNR and CDR2 FQNEAQ (reference sequence). Trimming cost V 8 bases and J 3 bases, with 14 bases left between them. CDR3: CASEVGGIYEQYF. The CDR3 DNA is TGTGCCAGCGAGGTAGGGGGGATCTACGAGCAGTACTTC.

The chain employs TRBV29-1 and TRBJ2-7; 10 nucleotides align to TRBD1. The CDR3 is 13 residues long. Germline V gene lookup returns CDR1 SQVTM and CDR2 ANQGSEA. V lost 6 bases and J lost 0; bases outside the gene matches: 2. The CDR3 protein is CSVGQGGSYEQYF. The CDR3 DNA is TGCAGCGTCGGACAGGGGGGCTCCTACGAGCAGTACTTC.

In its sample, this clonotype was seen many times. The genes are TRBV20-1 and TRBJ2-7; a weak D match, TRBD2 (6 bases). V was cut by 6 bases and J by 3 bases, with 15 bases left in between. Germline V gene data show CDR1 as DFQATT and CDR2 as SNEGSKA (reference sequence). The CDR3 runs to 13 residues. The CDR3 sequence is CSAIRRGNYEQYF. For the CDR3, the DNA is TGCAGTGCCATTAGGCGGGGAAACTACGAGCAGTACTTC.